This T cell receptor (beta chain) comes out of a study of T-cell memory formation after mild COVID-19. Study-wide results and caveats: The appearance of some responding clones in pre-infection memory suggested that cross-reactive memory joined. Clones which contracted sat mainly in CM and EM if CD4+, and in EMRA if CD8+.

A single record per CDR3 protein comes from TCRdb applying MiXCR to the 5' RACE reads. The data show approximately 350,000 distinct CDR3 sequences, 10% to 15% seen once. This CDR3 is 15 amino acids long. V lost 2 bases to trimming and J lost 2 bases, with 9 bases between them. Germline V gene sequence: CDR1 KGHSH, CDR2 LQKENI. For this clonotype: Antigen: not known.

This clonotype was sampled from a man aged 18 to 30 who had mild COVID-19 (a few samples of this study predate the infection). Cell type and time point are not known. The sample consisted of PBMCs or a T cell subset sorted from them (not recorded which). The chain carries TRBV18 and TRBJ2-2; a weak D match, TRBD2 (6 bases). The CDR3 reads CASSPVLANTGELFF. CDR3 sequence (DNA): TGTGCCAGCTCACCAGTACTAGCTAACACCGGGGAGCTGTTTTTT.